The sequence of this T cell receptor beta chain was determined in a study of beta chain features in type 1 diabetes. Study-wide background: Across the samples, roughly 99 million sorted cells were examined in total.

There are 15 residues in the CDR3. Germline CDR1 and CDR2: LNHDA and SQIVND (reference sequence). With V trimmed by 4 bases and J by 10 bases, 8 bases remained unmatched. Expressed TCRB transcripts were sequenced because the entire RNA isolate underwent reverse transcription. Clones were read by immunoSEQ multiplex PCR, and TCRdb kept only the in-frame ones, dropping some. Of 250,000 to 350,000 clones detected, 9.5% to 11% appear once; the ten largest clones hold about 0.014%. Study-level findings and limits: Insertions were fewer and deletions more numerous at VDJ junctions in type 1 diabetes patients.

A word on this clone: Its antigen is unknown.

The sequence derives from a young woman in good health. Sequencing used naive CD4+ T cells from blood. The chain combines TRBV19 with TRBJ2-1, with 12 bases lining up with TRBD2. The DNA for the CDR3 is TGTGCCAGTAGTACGCCGACTAGCGGGAGTAACGAGCAGTTCTTC. As protein: CASSTPTSGSNEQFF.